Listed below are T cell receptor beta chains from one sample, sequenced in a study of shared clonotypes between healthy human individuals. Profiling relied on immunoSEQ multiplex PCR, and the TCRdb table lists in-frame clones only, not all of them. This table has 640,000 or so clones, less than 80% appearing once. The specimen was memory CD4+ T cells sorted from blood. The receptors were sampled from a woman aged 30 to 39 in good health. Both conserved end residues are part of each CDR3. A D gene is named only where the DNA matches it firmly. A row's size may be missing; if present it is once, few, many or a size class.

v_gene,j_gene,d_gene,abundance,CDR3nt,CDR3aa
TRBV19,TRBJ2-2,TRBD1,few,TGTGCCAGTAGTAGGACAGGGGGCACCGGGGAGCTGTTTTTT,CASSRTGGTGELFF
TRBV6-5,TRBJ2-7,TRBD1,NA,TGTGCCAGCAGCACGGGACAGGGGGCGGGAGAGCAGTACTTC,CASSTGQGAGEQYF
TRBV4-2,TRBJ2-7,NA,once,TGTGCCAGCAGCCAGACCCACGGTCCTGGGTACGAGCAGTACTTC,CASSQTHGPGYEQYF
TRBV5-1,TRBJ2-2,NA,NA,TGCGCCAGCAGCTTGGGATTCACCGGGGAGCTGTTTTTT,CASSLGFTGELFF
TRBV4-1,TRBJ2-1,NA,NA,TGCGCCAGCAGCCACGGGGTTGTTGAGCAGTTCTTC,CASSHGVVEQFF
TRBV7-9,TRBJ2-5,NA,NA,TGTGCCAGCAGCCCTAATAGCGTCCAAGAGACCCAGTACTTC,CASSPNSVQETQYF
TRBV25-1,TRBJ2-2,NA,few,TGTGCCAGCAGCCAACTAGCCGGTAGCGGGGAGCTGTTTTTT,CASSQLAGSGELFF
TRBV5-1,TRBJ1-3,NA,NA,TGCGCCAGCAGCAAAAGCTCTGGAAACACCATATATTTT,CASSKSSGNTIYF
TRBV27,TRBJ1-2,TRBD1,NA,TGTGCCAGCAGACCCATAGCACAGGGGCTATGGTATGGCTACACCTTC,CASRPIAQGLWYGYTF
TRBV20-1,TRBJ2-7,NA,NA,TGCAGTGCTAGATTGAGCTACGAGCAGTACTTC,CSARLSYEQYF
TRBV28,TRBJ2-5,NA,once,TGTGCCAGCAGTAAGACAGACCAAGAGACCCAGTACTTC,CASSKTDQETQYF
TRBV25-1,TRBJ2-2,TRBD1,NA,TGTGCCAGCAGTGAATCCTACTCGGGACAGAACACCGAGGAGCTGTTTTTT,CASSESYSGQNTEELFF
TRBV5-1,TRBJ2-3,NA,NA,TGCGCCAGCAGGAAGGATAGCACAGATACGCAGTATTTT,CASRKDSTDTQYF
TRBV5-6,TRBJ2-2,NA,NA,TGTGCCAGCAGCGTGCTAGGATATAACACCGGGGAGCTGTTTTTT,CASSVLGYNTGELFF